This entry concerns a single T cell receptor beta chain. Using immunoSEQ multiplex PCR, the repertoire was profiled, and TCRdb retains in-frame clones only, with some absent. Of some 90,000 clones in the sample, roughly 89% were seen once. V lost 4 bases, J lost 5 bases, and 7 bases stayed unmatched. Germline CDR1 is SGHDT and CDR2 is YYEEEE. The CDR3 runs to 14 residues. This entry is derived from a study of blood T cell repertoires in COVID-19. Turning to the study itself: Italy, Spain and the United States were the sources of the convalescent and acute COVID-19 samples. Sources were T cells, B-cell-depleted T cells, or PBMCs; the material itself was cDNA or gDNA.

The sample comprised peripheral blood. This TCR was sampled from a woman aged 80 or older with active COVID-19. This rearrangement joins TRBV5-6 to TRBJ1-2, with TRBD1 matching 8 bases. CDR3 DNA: TGTGCCAGCAGCCCCAGGGGGCGGCATTATGGCTACACCTTC. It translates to CASSPRGRHYGYTF.